The 27 T cell receptor beta chains in this list originate from one sample, sequenced in a study of T cell changes during pregnancy in multiple sclerosis (dated by TCRdb to the late 2010s). Libraries were prepared through the immunoSEQ multiplex PCR assay. TCRdb limited this immuneACCESS table to in-frame rearrangements with V and J called. A share of clones is missing; checked studies link under half to unresolved V genes, and the rest is unexplained. The table for this sample lists tens of thousands of clones; about 90% of them were counted only once. The ten largest clones capture around 1.2% of the sample. The source was CD4+ T cells from peripheral blood mononuclear cells, collected in the second trimester of pregnancy. The source is a female donor with multiple sclerosis, enrolled in a pregnancy study.

The chain's CDR3 is CASSLSGGSGTQYF. For the CDR3, the DNA is TGTGCCAGCAGTTTAAGCGGCGGTTCAGGTACGCAGTATTTT. V is TRBV28 and J is TRBJ2-3; weak D call: TRBD2 (5 bases). Trimming cost V 2 bases and J 8 bases, with 14 bases left between them. This CDR3 comprises 14 residues. The germline V gene has CDR1 MDHEN and CDR2 SYDVKM.

The chain recombines TRBV29-1 with TRBJ2-3; TRBD2 matches at 11 bases. Trimming at V came to 4 bases and at J to 6 bases, leaving 12 bases not matched to a gene. CDR1 is SQVTM and CDR2 is ANQGSEA in the germline V gene. This CDR3 region has 16 residues. DNA for the CDR3: TGCAGCGTTGGGCCGACTAGCGGGGAGCTTGGCGATACGCAGTATTTT. It is translated as CSVGPTSGELGDTQYF.

The chain employs TRBV2 and TRBJ1-2; the match to TRBD1 covers 9 bases. There are 13 residues in the CDR3. Germline values: CDR1 SNHLY, CDR2 FYNNEI. V was pared by 8 bases and J by 6 bases, with 7 bases of the junction left unmatched. DNA of the CDR3: TGTGCCAGCCGGGACAGGGAAAGCGATGGCTACACCTTC. As protein: CASRDRESDGYTF.

V and J are TRBV7-2 and TRBJ1-1; 7 nucleotides match TRBD1. J was trimmed by 0 bases and V by 5 bases; bases with no gene match: 0. The CDR3 is 13 residues long. Germline CDR1 and CDR2: SGHTA and FQGNSA. DNA for the CDR3: TGTGCCAGCAGCCAGGGGGTGAACACTGAAGCTTTCTTT. Translated: CASSQGVNTEAFF.

The chain has TRBV4-1 and TRBJ1-2; possible D gene TRBD1, 5 bases. Germline V gives CDR1 MGHRA, CDR2 YSYEKL. The ends were cut back, 1 base at V and 6 bases at J, with 21 bases in the middle. The CDR3 has 17 amino acids. The CDR3, as DNA: TGCGCCAGCAGCCAAGTTGGGGGGGTGGCCGGGGAAGATGGCTACACCTTC. Protein product: CASSQVGGVAGEDGYTF.

This clone was seen a few times. The chain has TRBV5-5 and TRBJ2-1; 9 bases align to TRBD1. Germline V lookup: CDR1 SGHKS, CDR2 YYEKEE (reference sequence). CDR3 length equals 15 residues. With 1 base clipped from V and 4 bases from J, the junction kept 3 bases outside the gene matches. This CDR3 reads CASSLWGTGYNEQFF. The CDR3 DNA is TGTGCCAGCAGCTTGTGGGGGACAGGGTACAATGAGCAGTTCTTC.

The chain uses TRBV2 and TRBJ2-1; D is possibly TRBD2 (6 bases). This CDR3 comprises 16 residues. The germline V gene encodes CDR1 SNHLY and CDR2 FYNNEI. V dropped 7 bases and J dropped 6 bases, with 22 bases sitting between them. The CDR3 is CASTGGGGAASNEQFF. In DNA form, the CDR3 reads TGTGCCAGCACTGGAGGAGGAGGGGCTGCGTCCAATGAGCAGTTCTTC.

The chain has TRBV18 and TRBJ2-3, with 10 bases matching TRBD2. Germline V gives CDR1 KGHSH, CDR2 LQKENI. V lost 3 bases to trimming and J lost 6 bases; unmatched junction nucleotides: 9. This CDR3 spans 16 amino acids. The CDR3 DNA follows: TGTGCCAGCTCACCTACCCCTAGCGGGAGCGGGGATACGCAGTATTTT. The encoded protein is CASSPTPSGSGDTQYF.

This clone was seen only once. V usage is TRBV6-6 and J usage is TRBJ2-3, with a weak D call TRBD2 (6 bases). The CDR3 covers 12 residues. V dropped 8 bases and J dropped 2 bases, with 8 bases sitting between them. CDR1 MNHNY and CDR2 SVGAGI come from the germline V gene (reference sequence). CDR3 residues: CASGTATDTQYF. In DNA, the CDR3 is TGTGCCAGCGGGACTGCCACAGATACGCAGTATTTT.

Here the CDR3 reads CASSEEKGGAGPLYNEQFF. CDR3 coding DNA: TGTGCCAGCAGTGAGGAAAAGGGGGGGGCCGGGCCTCTTTACAATGAGCAGTTCTTC. This chain links TRBV6-1 with TRBJ2-1; TRBD2 might be the D (7 bases). The V gene's germline CDR1 is MNHNS and CDR2 SASEGT. V was trimmed by 3 bases and J by 4 bases, leaving 25 bases between them. The CDR3 runs to 19 residues.

The rearrangement links TRBV5-1 to TRBJ2-7; TRBD2 might be the D (5 bases). Germline CDR1 is SGHRS and CDR2 is YFSETQ. The CDR3 covers 15 residues. Trimming pared 0 bases from V and 0 bases from J, leaving 10 bases between. The CDR3 here is CASSLGPGYSYEQYF. Here the CDR3 DNA reads TGCGCCAGCAGCTTGGGCCCGGGGTACTCCTACGAGCAGTACTTC.

This chain uses TRBV6-6 with TRBJ1-2, with D possibly TRBD1 on 6 matching bases. V lost 6 bases and J 2 bases, leaving 10 bases between the germline ends. This CDR3 is 13 amino acids long. CDR1 and CDR2 (germline): MNHNY, SVGAGI (reference sequence). This chain's CDR3 is CASSTGTNYGYTF. The CDR3, as DNA: TGTGCCAGCAGCACTGGGACAAACTATGGCTACACCTTC.

The V gene is TRBV6-1, the J gene TRBJ1-5; D ambiguous. CDR3 length: 13 amino acids. V lost 5 bases and J lost 0, with 5 bases in between. Germline V gives CDR1 MNHNS, CDR2 SASEGT. CDR3 loop: CASSPISNQPQHF. CDR3 sequence (DNA): TGTGCCAGCAGTCCCATTAGCAATCAGCCCCAGCATTTT.

The chain joins TRBV29-1 to TRBJ2-3, with D uncertain. Germline CDR1 reads SQVTM; CDR2 reads ANQGSEA. The CDR3 contains 11 residues. Between the trimmed V and J ends, which lost 5 bases and 4 bases, there was a span of 7 bases. CDR3 protein: CSVSIADTQYF. The CDR3 DNA is TGCAGCGTTTCCATTGCAGATACGCAGTATTTT.

On this clone itself: The junction departs from germline at one end; a sequencing error may be responsible. This chain connects TRBV6-5 to TRBJ1-1, with D uncertain. CDR1 is MNHEY, CDR2 SVGAGI, per germline. The CDR3 loop spans 14 amino acids. The CDR3 sequence is CASSQTDGNAEAFF. The CDR3 DNA follows: TGTGCCAGCAGTCAGACGGACGGGAACGCTGAAGCTTTCTTT.

The rearrangement links TRBV5-1 to TRBJ2-1, with TRBD1 as a possible D gene (6 bases). Trimming pared 2 bases from V and 5 bases from J, leaving 11 bases between. Germline V lookup: CDR1 SGHRS, CDR2 YFSETQ. The CDR3 spans 14 residues. In DNA form, the CDR3 reads TGCGCCAGCAGCTTCTTAGGACAGAACAATGAGCAGTTCTTC. Translation: CASSFLGQNNEQFF.

The J gene is TRBJ2-3, the V gene TRBV4-1; maybe TRBD2 (5 bases). The CDR3 spans 14 residues. The germline V gene encodes CDR1 MGHRA and CDR2 YSYEKL. Trimming removed 1 base at V and 6 bases at J, with 11 bases between. CDR3 DNA sequence: TGCGCCAGCAGCCAAGGGACTTTCGCCGATACGCAGTATTTT. This gives the protein CASSQGTFADTQYF.

V and J are TRBV2 and TRBJ1-2; tentatively, D is TRBD1 (6 bases). The ends were cut back, 2 bases at V and 6 bases at J, with 13 bases in the middle. The CDR3 covers 14 residues. Germline V gene lookup returns CDR1 SNHLY and CDR2 FYNNEI. CDR3 coding DNA: TGTGCCAGCAGTGAAAATGGGACACCTAATGGCTACACCTTC. Protein sequence: CASSENGTPNGYTF.

The chain carries TRBV4-2 and TRBJ1-5; D might be TRBD1 (6 bases). Trimming stripped 0 bases from V and 0 bases from J, with 9 bases between. Per germline, CDR1 LGHNA and CDR2 YNFKEQ. The CDR3 has 16 residues. CDR3 DNA sequence: TGTGCCAGCAGCCAAGATAGGGGGTATAGCAATCAGCCCCAGCATTTT. Its protein product is CASSQDRGYSNQPQHF.

The V call is TRBV19, the J call TRBJ1-5; D is unresolved. The germline gives CDR1 LNHDA, CDR2 SQIVND (reference sequence). With 6 bases removed from V and 6 bases from J, the gap between germline ends came to 24 bases. The CDR3 loop spans 17 amino acids. The DNA for the CDR3 is TGTGCCAGTAGGTCAGACCGGGAGCTAAGCGGGATTCAGCCCCAGCATTTT. Translating it yields CASRSDRELSGIQPQHF.

V usage is TRBV20-1 and J usage is TRBJ1-2, with D possibly being TRBD1 (6 bases). The V gene lost 6 bases and the J gene lost 6 bases, with 11 bases spanning the gap. The germline CDR1 and CDR2 sequences are DFQATT and SNEGSKA (reference sequence). The CDR3 runs to 11 residues. The DNA for the CDR3 is TGCAGTGCCCCGAGGGGGAATGGCTACACCTTC. Amino acids: CSAPRGNGYTF.

This clone was counted only a few times. The chain has TRBV6-5 and TRBJ1-1, with D unresolved. CDR1 and CDR2 (germline): MNHEY, SVGAGI. The CDR3 sequence is 13 residues long. With 8 bases removed from V and 1 base from J, the gap between germline ends came to 11 bases. CDR3 DNA: TGTGCCAGCCGCCAAAGACAGAACACTGAAGCTTTCTTT. Its protein is CASRQRQNTEAFF.

The chain couples TRBV19 to TRBJ2-3, with a tentative D call TRBD2 (6 bases). Germline lookup yields CDR1 LNHDA and CDR2 SQIVND (reference sequence). The CDR3 runs to 15 residues. Trimming removed 6 bases at V and 0 bases at J, with 13 bases between. CDR3 loop: CASSVSGTSTDTQYF. The CDR3 DNA follows: TGTGCCAGTAGCGTTAGCGGAACTAGCACAGATACGCAGTATTTT.

The CDR3 bases are TGTGCCAGCAGTGGGACAGGTAGCAATCAGCCCCAGCATTTT. This translates into CASSGTGSNQPQHF. J is TRBJ1-5 and V is TRBV2, with 7 bases matching TRBD1. V trimming: 4 bases; J trimming: 0 bases; junction bases outside the gene matches: 0. The V gene's germline CDR1 is SNHLY and CDR2 FYNNEI. The CDR3 is 14 residues long.

V usage is TRBV6-1 and J usage is TRBJ1-1, with D perhaps TRBD1 (5 bases). Germline V gives CDR1 MNHNS, CDR2 SASEGT. Trimming took 6 bases from V and 1 from J, leaving 15 bases between them. The CDR3 is 15 residues long. The CDR3 DNA reads as TGTGCCAGCAGACGATCCTGGGGCCAGAACACTGAAGCTTTCTTT. This translates into CASRRSWGQNTEAFF.

This clone was counted only a few times. CDR3 amino acids: CASSPLSGGQPQHF. CDR3 nucleotide sequence: TGTGCCAGCAGCCCGTTATCCGGGGGTCAGCCCCAGCATTTT. The chain is built from TRBV4-2 and TRBJ1-5; D perhaps matches TRBD1 (5 bases). V dropped 4 bases and J dropped 6 bases, with 13 bases sitting between them. The CDR3 totals 14 residues. Per the germline V gene, CDR1 is LGHNA and CDR2 is YNFKEQ.

The chain employs TRBV6-5 and TRBJ2-7; D is possibly TRBD2 (5 bases). The V gene's germline CDR1 is MNHEY and CDR2 SVGAGI. V lost 5 bases and J 6 bases, leaving 14 bases between the germline ends. The CDR3 consists of 13 residues. CDR3 sequence: CASSPRTLSEQYF. CDR3 in DNA: TGTGCCAGCAGTCCCAGGACTCTCTCCGAGCAGTACTTC.